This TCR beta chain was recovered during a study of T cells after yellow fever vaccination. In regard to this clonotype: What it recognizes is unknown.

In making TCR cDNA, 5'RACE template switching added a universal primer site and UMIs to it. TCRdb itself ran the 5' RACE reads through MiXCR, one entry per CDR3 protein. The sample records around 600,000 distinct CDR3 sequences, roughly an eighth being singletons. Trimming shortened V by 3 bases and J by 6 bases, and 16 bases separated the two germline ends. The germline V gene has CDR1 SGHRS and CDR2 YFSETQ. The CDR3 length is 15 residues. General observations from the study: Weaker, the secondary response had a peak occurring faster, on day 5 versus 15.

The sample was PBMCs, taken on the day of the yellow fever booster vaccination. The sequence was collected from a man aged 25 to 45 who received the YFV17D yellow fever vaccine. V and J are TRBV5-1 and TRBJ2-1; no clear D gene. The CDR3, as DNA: TGCGCCAGCAGCTACGAATTCCCATATACCAATGAGCAGTTCTTC. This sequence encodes CASSYEFPYTNEQFF.